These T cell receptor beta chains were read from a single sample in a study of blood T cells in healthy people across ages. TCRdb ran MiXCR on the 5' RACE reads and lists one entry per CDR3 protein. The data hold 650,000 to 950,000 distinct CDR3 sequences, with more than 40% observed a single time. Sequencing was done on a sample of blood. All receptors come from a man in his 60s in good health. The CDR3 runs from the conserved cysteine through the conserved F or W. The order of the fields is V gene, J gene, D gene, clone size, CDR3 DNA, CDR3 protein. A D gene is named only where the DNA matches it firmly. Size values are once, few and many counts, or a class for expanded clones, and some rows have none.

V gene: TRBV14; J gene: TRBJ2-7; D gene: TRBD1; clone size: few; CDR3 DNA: TGTGCCAGCAGCCAGGTGGAGGGGGGACAGGGGCACTACGAGCAGTACTTC; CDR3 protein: CASSQVEGGQGHYEQYF
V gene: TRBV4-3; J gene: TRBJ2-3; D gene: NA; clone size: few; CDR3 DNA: TGCGCCAGCAGCCAAGATCGGATTAGCCCAATCACAGATACGCAGTATTTT; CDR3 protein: CASSQDRISPITDTQYF
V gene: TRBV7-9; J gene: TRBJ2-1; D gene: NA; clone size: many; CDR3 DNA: TGTGCCAGCAGGCCTGATGCGTCCCACTACAATGAGCAGTTCTTC; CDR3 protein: CASRPDASHYNEQFF
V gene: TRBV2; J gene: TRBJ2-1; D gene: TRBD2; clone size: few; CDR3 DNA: TGTGCCAGCAGGACTAGCGGGGGTCATGAGCAGTTCTTC; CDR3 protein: CASRTSGGHEQFF
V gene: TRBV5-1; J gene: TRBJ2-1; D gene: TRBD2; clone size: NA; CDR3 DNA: TGCGCCAGCAGCTCTACCTGGACTAGCGGCCATGAGCAGTTCTTC; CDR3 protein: CASSSTWTSGHEQFF
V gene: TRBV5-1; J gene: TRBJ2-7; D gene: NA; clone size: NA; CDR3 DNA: TGCGCCAGCAGCTTCTACCAGGGAGAGTATGAGCAGTACTTC; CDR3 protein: CASSFYQGEYEQYF
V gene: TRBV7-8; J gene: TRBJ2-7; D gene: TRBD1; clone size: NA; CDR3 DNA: TGTGCCAGCAGTTACAACTCCGGGACAGGCTACGTCGAGCAGTACTTC; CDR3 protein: CASSYNSGTGYVEQYF
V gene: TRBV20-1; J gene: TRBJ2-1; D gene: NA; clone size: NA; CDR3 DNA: TGCAGTGCCCCCTTGGTTGGGTCCTACAATGAGCAGTTCTTC; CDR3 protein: CSAPLVGSYNEQFF
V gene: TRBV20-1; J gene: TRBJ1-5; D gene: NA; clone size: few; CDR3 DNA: TGCAGTGCCATTAGGGGACGGGGGCCCAATCAGCCCCAGCATTTT; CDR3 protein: CSAIRGRGPNQPQHF
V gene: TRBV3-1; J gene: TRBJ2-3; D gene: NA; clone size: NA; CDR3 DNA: TGTGCCAGCAGCCTAAAGGCTTTTACAGATACGCAGTATTTT; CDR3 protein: CASSLKAFTDTQYF
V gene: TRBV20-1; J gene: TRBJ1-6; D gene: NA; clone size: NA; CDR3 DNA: TGCAGTGTCACTCACGATAGCTCCTATAATTCACCCCTCCACTTT; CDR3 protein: CSVTHDSSYNSPLHF
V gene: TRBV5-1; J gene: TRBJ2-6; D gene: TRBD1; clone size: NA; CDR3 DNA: TGCGCCAGCAGCTTGGCAGGGGGTAATGGGGCCAACGTCCTGACTTTC; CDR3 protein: CASSLAGGNGANVLTF
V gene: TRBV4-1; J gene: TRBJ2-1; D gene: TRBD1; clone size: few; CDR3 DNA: TGCGCCAGCGGACAGGGGGCCTACAATGAGCAGTTCTTC; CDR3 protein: CASGQGAYNEQFF
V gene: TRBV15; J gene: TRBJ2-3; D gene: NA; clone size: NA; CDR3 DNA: TGTGCCACCAGCGGGAGCCGGGATAGGGGAACAGATACGCAGTATTTT; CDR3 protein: CATSGSRDRGTDTQYF
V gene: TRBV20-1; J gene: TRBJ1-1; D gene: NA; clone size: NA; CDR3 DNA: TGCATCCAAGACAGGCGCCTTATGAACACTGAAGCTTTCTTT; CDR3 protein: CIQDRRLMNTEAFF
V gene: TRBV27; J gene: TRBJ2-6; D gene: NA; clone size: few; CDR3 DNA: TGTGCCAGCAGTCCCTTCGGGGACTCTGGGGCCAACGTCCTGACTTTC; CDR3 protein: CASSPFGDSGANVLTF
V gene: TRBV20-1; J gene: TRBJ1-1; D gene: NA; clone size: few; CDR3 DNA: TGCAGTGCTGTTCAAAACACTGAAGCTTTCTTT; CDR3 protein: CSAVQNTEAFF
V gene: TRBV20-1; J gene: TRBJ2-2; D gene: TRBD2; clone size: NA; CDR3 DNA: TGCAGTGCTAGACCCCCGTCTAGCGGGGGGGCCGGGGAGCTGTTTTTT; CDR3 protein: CSARPPSSGGAGELFF
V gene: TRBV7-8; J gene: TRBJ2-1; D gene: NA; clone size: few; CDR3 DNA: TGTGCCAGCAGCTTAGCAGCTAGCCGGAGGGGTATCTACAATGAGCAGTTCTTC; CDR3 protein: CASSLAASRRGIYNEQFF
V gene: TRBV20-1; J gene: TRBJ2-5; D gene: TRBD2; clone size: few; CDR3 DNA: TGCAGTACGGGGGGGCGCCCCCAACAAGAGACCCAGTACTTC; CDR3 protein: CSTGGRPQQETQYF
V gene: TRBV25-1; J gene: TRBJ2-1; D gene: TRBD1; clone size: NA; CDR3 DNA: TGTGCCAGCAGTGCGCGAACAAGGACAGGGAAGGATGAGCAGTTCTTC; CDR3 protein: CASSARTRTGKDEQFF
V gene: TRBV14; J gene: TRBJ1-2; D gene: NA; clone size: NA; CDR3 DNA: TGTGCCAGCAGCAAGGACAAAAAATATGGCTACACCTTC; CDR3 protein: CASSKDKKYGYTF
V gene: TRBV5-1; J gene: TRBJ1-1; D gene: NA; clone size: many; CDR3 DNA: TGCGCCAGCAGGGAGGGAGGCACTGAAGCTTTCTTT; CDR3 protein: CASREGGTEAFF
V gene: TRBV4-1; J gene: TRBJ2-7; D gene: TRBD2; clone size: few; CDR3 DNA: TGCGCCAGCAGCCAAGGGACTAGCGGGGGAGTCTACGAGCAGTACTTC; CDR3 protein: CASSQGTSGGVYEQYF
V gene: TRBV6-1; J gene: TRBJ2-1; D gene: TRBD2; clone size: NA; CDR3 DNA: TGTGCCAGCAGTGGATTTGGGAAGGGGACTAGCGTAAGTCTGAGGTCCGGTGAGCAGTTCTTC; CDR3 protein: CASSGFGKGTSVSLRSGEQFF
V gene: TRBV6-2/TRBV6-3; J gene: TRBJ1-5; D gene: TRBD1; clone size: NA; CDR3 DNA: TGTGCCAGCAGCACTCACGACAGGGGAGTAGGCCCAAGCAATCAGCCCCAGCATTTT; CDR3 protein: CASSTHDRGVGPSNQPQHF
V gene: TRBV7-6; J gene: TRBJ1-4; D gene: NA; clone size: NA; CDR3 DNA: TGTGCCAGCAGTTGGGGGTGGCAGGGTAGCGAAAAACTGTTTTTT; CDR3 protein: CASSWGWQGSEKLFF
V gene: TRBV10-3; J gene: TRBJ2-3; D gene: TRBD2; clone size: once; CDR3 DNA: TGTGCCATCAGCCCAACTAGCGGGAAAGCAGATACGCAGTATTTT; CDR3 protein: CAISPTSGKADTQYF